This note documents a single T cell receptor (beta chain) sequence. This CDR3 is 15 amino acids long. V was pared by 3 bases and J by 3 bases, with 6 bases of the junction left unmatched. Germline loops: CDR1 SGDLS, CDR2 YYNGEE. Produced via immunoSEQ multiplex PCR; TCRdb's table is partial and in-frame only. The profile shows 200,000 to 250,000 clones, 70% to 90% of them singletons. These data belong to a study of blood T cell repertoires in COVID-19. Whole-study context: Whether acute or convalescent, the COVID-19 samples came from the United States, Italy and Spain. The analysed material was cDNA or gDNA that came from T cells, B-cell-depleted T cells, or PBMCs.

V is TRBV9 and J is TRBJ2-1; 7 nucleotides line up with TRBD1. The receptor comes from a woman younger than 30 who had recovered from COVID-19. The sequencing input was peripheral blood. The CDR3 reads CASSGDSFFYNEQFF. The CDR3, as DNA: TGTGCCAGCAGCGGGGACAGCTTCTTCTACAATGAGCAGTTCTTC.